This is a list of T cell receptor beta chains from one sample in a study of cytomegalovirus exposure and HLA in healthy donors. TCRdb's copy holds only in-frame clones and misses some; the assay was immunoSEQ multiplex PCR. The sample holds a few hundred thousand clones, roughly 80% seen once. Sequences were obtained from PBMCs. The receptors come from a girl aged 2 to 9 in good health and CMV-seronegative. Each CDR3 is given with its conserved first and last residue. Fields, in order: J gene, V gene, CDR3 protein.

>TRBJ1-2|TRBV4-2
CASSQDSRPGRRDYGYTF
>TRBJ2-5|TRBV9
CASSVKSGGQLGTQYF
>TRBJ1-2|TRBV2
CASLKQGQANYGYTF
>TRBJ2-3|TRBV7-9
CASSLARVAGVTDTQYF
>TRBJ1-2|TRBV6-5
CASSYDRGTRGYTF
>TRBJ2-1|TRBV10-3
CAISPPPERQQFF
>TRBJ2-2|TRBV9
CASRPVAGELFF
>TRBJ2-7|TRBV5-1
CASSSGTGDYEQYF
>TRBJ1-5|TRBV7-9
CASSRTGDNQPQHF
>TRBJ2-7|TRBV25-1
CASSESKEQYF
>TRBJ2-7|TRBV6-5
CASSFSGIEQYF
>TRBJ2-7|TRBV6-5
CASSGGLAGSYEQYF
>TRBJ1-5|TRBV4-2
CASSQGQNNQPQHF
>TRBJ1-2|TRBV7-2
CASTKTGMEGYTF
>TRBJ1-2|TRBV6-5
CASTLQGQGGGYTF
>TRBJ2-7|TRBV19
CASSIGSGSYEQYF
>TRBJ1-1|TRBV30
CAWSVTKNTEAFF
>TRBJ1-1|TRBV27
CASSFLTPQGAETEAFF
>TRBJ1-2|TRBV2
CASSQDYGYTF
>TRBJ1-2|TRBV4-1
CASSRSADRGNVLDGYTF
>TRBJ1-2|TRBV4-1
CASSQDWPDYGYTF
>TRBJ1-1|TRBV6-5
CSTRDRGMNTEAFF
>TRBJ2-5|TRBV11-1
CASSLFEGVVTQYF
>TRBJ1-1|TRBV6-1
CASSRTGEVATEAFF
>TRBJ2-5|TRBV5-4
CASSLPSQETQYF
>TRBJ2-5|TRBV5-1
CASSRTVQETQYF
>TRBJ1-3|TRBV6-5
CASSYEGAAGNTIYF
>TRBJ1-4|TRBV12-5
CASGLEGLGLGEKLFF
>TRBJ2-1|TRBV4-1
CASSQTPSGGNNEQFF
>TRBJ1-1|TRBV19
CASKAGNTEAFF
>TRBJ2-3|TRBV14
CASSQVGRDTQYF
>TRBJ2-1|TRBV10-1
CASSADRYNEQFF
>TRBJ2-1|TRBV4-1
CASSHLRGEQFF
>TRBJ2-7|TRBV6-1
CASSVVSQGGYEQYF
>TRBJ1-1|TRBV11-2
CASSLTPGNTEAFF
>TRBJ2-1|TRBV5-1
CASSPLTGWNEQFF
>TRBJ2-7|TRBV4-1
CASSPRVTYEQYF
>TRBJ2-5|TRBV9
CASSVGWGGETQYF
>TRBJ1-5|TRBV15
CATSREQGQPQHF
>TRBJ2-2|TRBV19
CASSRGGLGTGELFF
>TRBJ1-1|TRBV5-1
CASSTAGTGGYYTEAFF
>TRBJ1-6|TRBV6-5
CASSHKAGRNSPLHF
>TRBJ2-7|TRBV5-4
CASRQVGGPSYEQYF
>TRBJ2-2|TRBV5-6
CASSFGQRWPGELFF
>TRBJ2-1|TRBV7-2
CASSLDGRPEQFF